The present entry profiles one TCR beta chain with its context. The antigen remains unidentified. Investigators treated the graft tissue so that it released intraepithelial and lamina propria lymphocytes. This sample was included in a study of graft-versus-host responses after intestinal transplantation. Sequenced by immunoSEQ multiplex PCR; TCRdb stores in-frame clones only, minus some. The data contain about 4,500 clones, 76% of them singletons. Per the germline V gene, CDR1 is SGHNT and CDR2 is YYREEE (reference sequence). Losses at the gene ends were 4 bases for V and 3 bases for J; bases not matched to a gene: 12. The CDR3 runs 16 residues. Study observations and caveats: Declines in HvG clones occurring early post-transplant were associated with peak circulating GvH clone levels.

This chain uses TRBV5-4 with TRBJ2-5; 7 bases agree with TRBD2. The source was ileum tissue, collected 338 days after intestinal transplantation. The receptor was derived from a human patient who received an intestinal transplant, so some T cells may come from the graft donor. CDR3 sequence (DNA): TGTGCCAGCAGCCCAATGGGGGTTGCGGGGGAAGAGACCCAGTACTTC. This sequence encodes CASSPMGVAGEETQYF.